In this sample, the clone carrying this TCR beta chain turned up a few times. Antigen specificity is unknown. The data were taken from a study of T cells after yellow fever vaccination. Study results and caveats: Booster samples showed a return of most primary-vaccination clones (roughly 96% CD4, around 88% CD8). Overlap between CD4 and CD8 compartments was detected for a small share of clonotypes.

V shed 6 bases and J 10 bases; nucleotides not matched to a gene: 15. The CDR3 is 16 residues long. 5'RACE template switching produced TCR cDNA carrying a universal primer site and UMIs. Via MiXCR, TCRdb re-called the 5' RACE reads, giving one row per CDR3 protein. The sample has roughly 250,000 distinct CDR3 sequences; 13% are singletons. This sequence originates from a man aged 25-45 years who received the YFV17D yellow fever vaccine. The specimen was CD4+ T cells sorted from PBMCs, collected 45 days after the yellow fever booster vaccination. The genes are TRBV12-3 or TRBV12-4 and TRBJ2-1; 10 nucleotides agree with TRBD2. CDR3 DNA: TGTGCCAGCAGGAGGACAGGGACTAGCGTCGGACTAGAGCAGTTCTTC. Protein sequence: CASRRTGTSVGLEQFF.